These 27 T cell receptor beta chains were all obtained from the same sample, sequenced in a study of CD8 T cells in ankylosing spondylitis. Study conclusions and caveats: Ankylosing spondylitis blood seemed to carry a telltale TCR beta motif made of under ten highly homologous variants.

Their antigens remain unidentified. Via MiXCR, TCRdb re-called the 5' RACE reads, giving one row per CDR3 protein. The sample records about 220,000 distinct CDR3 sequences, around 7.9% being singletons. Sequencing was done on a sample of blood, either unsorted or a sorted T cell fraction (not recorded which). The receptor set was obtained from a male donor with ankylosing spondylitis.

This clonotype was picked up many times. The chain combines TRBV2 with TRBJ2-5, with 10 nucleotides matching TRBD1. The germline V gene has CDR1 SNHLY and CDR2 FYNNEI. The CDR3 is made up of 12 amino acids. The V segment lost 8 bases and the J segment 5 bases; nucleotides outside the gene matches: 2. Here the CDR3 reads CASGTGVETQYF. In DNA form, the CDR3 reads TGTGCCAGCGGGACAGGGGTGGAGACCCAGTACTTC.

This clonotype has just a few counts. The V gene is TRBV27, the J gene TRBJ2-7, with TRBD2 matching over 7 bases. The trim removed 5 bases at V and 4 bases at J, leaving 11 bases unmatched. The germline gives CDR1 MNHEY, CDR2 SMNVEV (reference sequence). The CDR3 is made up of 15 amino acids. Here the CDR3 DNA reads TGTGCCAGCAGTCCCGCGTGGGGAGGGGATTACGAGCAGTACTTC. Residues: CASSPAWGGDYEQYF.

As regards this clonotype: At one end, the junction sequence differs from germline, possibly due to a read error. CDR3 sequence reads: CSARGRDRGGTDTQYF. The DNA for the CDR3 is TGCAGTGCAAGAGGGAGGGACAGGGGGGGCACAGATACGCAGTATTTT. The chain carries TRBV20-1 and TRBJ2-3, with 11 bases that match TRBD1. This CDR3 is 16 amino acids long. Looked up from germline, CDR1 is DFQATT and CDR2 is SNEGSKA (reference sequence).

Many counts were recorded for this clonotype. V and J are TRBV9 and TRBJ1-4; D perhaps matches TRBD1 (5 bases). CDR1 and CDR2 (germline): SGDLS, YYNGEE. This CDR3 contains 14 residues. Trimming took off 3 bases at V and 5 bases at J, with 11 bases between the two ends. The CDR3 DNA follows: TGTGCCAGCAGCGCGGGAGACAGCAATGAAAAACTGTTTTTT. This codes for CASSAGDSNEKLFF.

There are many counts of this clonotype. V usage is TRBV4-1 and J usage is TRBJ1-1, with 9 bases that match TRBD1. The germline CDR1 and CDR2 sequences are MGHRA and YSYEKL. V dropped 4 bases and J dropped 3; count of bases not matched to a gene: 15. CDR3 length equals 18 residues. The CDR3 region is CASSRGLGTGRRHTEAFF. The CDR3 nucleotides are TGCGCCAGCAGCCGGGGGCTTGGGACAGGGCGGCGGCACACTGAAGCTTTCTTT.

This chain connects TRBV27 to TRBJ2-4; 7 bases fit TRBD2. The CDR3 extends over 15 amino acids. The junction had 8 bases not matched to a gene; V was cut back by 4 bases and J by 5 bases. Germline V CDR1 and CDR2: MNHEY, SMNVEV (reference sequence). The CDR3 region has the DNA TGTGCCAGCAGTTCTCCATCTAGCGGAGAAAACATTCAGTACTTC. The encoded protein is CASSSPSSGENIQYF.

This clonotype was counted at least ten times. The chain recombines TRBV9 with TRBJ1-1; maybe TRBD1 (5 bases). Trimming stripped 4 bases from V and 4 bases from J, with 17 bases between. The CDR3 totals 15 residues. Germline V gene lookup returns CDR1 SGDLS and CDR2 YYNGEE. The CDR3 coding sequence is TGTGCCAGCAGCCCCAACCTACAGGTGACCACTGAAGCTTTCTTT. Translated, it gives CASSPNLQVTTEAFF.

This rearrangement joins TRBV7-9 to TRBJ2-1; 10 bases are shared with TRBD2. CDR3 size: 16 residues. The V gene end was trimmed by 2 bases and the J gene end by 2 bases; junction bases not matched to a gene: 3. Looked up from germline, CDR1 is SEHNR and CDR2 is FQNEAQ (reference sequence). The DNA of the CDR3 is TGTGCCAGCAGCTTAAGCGGGAGGGCCGCCTACAATGAGCAGTTCTTC. It yields the protein CASSLSGRAAYNEQFF.

V and J are TRBV7-8 and TRBJ1-1; TRBD1 agrees at 11 bases. The CDR3 is made up of 17 amino acids. Germline V lookup: CDR1 SGHVS, CDR2 FQNEAQ. The trim removed 5 bases at V and 4 bases at J, leaving 12 bases unmatched. For the CDR3, the DNA is TGTGCCAGCAGCCCAAGGGGACAGGGGGTCCCGGGCACTGAAGCTTTCTTT. It encodes CASSPRGQGVPGTEAFF.

This clonotype has at least ten counts. The chain carries TRBV11-2 and TRBJ2-3, with D possibly matching TRBD1 (5 bases). V lost 1 base and J 4 bases, leaving 21 bases between the germline ends. The CDR3 is made up of 18 amino acids. Germline CDR1 reads SGHAT; CDR2 reads FQNNGV. In DNA, the CDR3 is TGTGCCAGCAGCTTAGGTGGGGCAGGGCTTTCGGACGCAGATACGCAGTATTTT. Its protein is CASSLGGAGLSDADTQYF.

In this sample, this clonotype turned up many times. The V gene is TRBV4-3, the J gene TRBJ2-5, with D unclear. V lost 1 base, J lost 5 bases, and 14 bases lay in between. The CDR3 is made up of 15 amino acids. Germline assignment: CDR1 LGHNA and CDR2 YSLEER. The CDR3 spells CASSQVWAPEETQYF. CDR3 nucleotides: TGCGCCAGCAGCCAAGTGTGGGCCCCCGAGGAGACCCAGTACTTC.

The V and J genes are TRBV21-1 and TRBJ2-1; the listed D gene, TRBD1, was not tested against the DNA. TRBV21-1 is a pseudogene segment. The CDR3 loop spans 15 amino acids. The CDR3 coding sequence is TGTGCCAGCAGCAATCCCGGAAGCTCCTACAATGAGCAGTTCTTC. Translated, it gives CASSNPGSSYNEQFF.

This clonotype has a count of ten or more. The chain carries TRBV6-2 or TRBV6-3 and TRBJ2-3; weak D call: TRBD1 (5 bases). From germline, CDR1 is MNHEY and CDR2 SVGEGT. Trimming took 0 bases from V and 2 from J, leaving 6 bases between them. The CDR3 is 14 amino acids. CDR3 sequence reads: CASSYSDNTDTQYF. CDR3 nucleotides: TGTGCCAGCAGTTACTCGGACAACACAGATACGCAGTATTTT.

This clonotype was detected many times. The CDR3 region is CSVESGETYNEQFF. The CDR3, as DNA: TGCAGCGTTGAGAGCGGAGAGACCTACAATGAGCAGTTCTTC. The V call is TRBV29-1, the J call TRBJ2-1; a possible D gene is TRBD2 (5 bases). V lost 3 bases, J lost 2 bases, and 11 bases lay in between. The CDR3 loop spans 14 amino acids. From germline, CDR1 is SQVTM and CDR2 ANQGSEA.

The table lists this clonotype with many counts. This chain joins TRBV7-3 and TRBJ2-5; 8 positions agree with TRBD2. The length of the CDR3 is 18 residues. Germline CDR1 SGHTA, CDR2 FQGTGA. Losses at the gene ends were 1 base for V and 2 bases for J; bases not matched to a gene: 12. CDR3: CASSLNPPSAGVQETQYF. The DNA of the CDR3 is TGTGCCAGCAGCTTAAACCCCCCCTCAGCGGGGGTACAAGAGACCCAGTACTTC.

This clonotype occurred a few times. This sequence joins TRBV4-2 and TRBJ1-5, with D uncertain. CDR1 and CDR2 from the germline V gene are LGHNA and YNFKEQ. The V end was cut by 4 bases, the J end by 0 bases, with 10 bases between. This CDR3 has 15 amino acids. CDR3 in amino acids: CASSLLKDSNQPQHF. In DNA form, the CDR3 reads TGTGCCAGCAGCCTCCTAAAGGATAGCAATCAGCCCCAGCATTTT.

In this sample, this clonotype turned up a few times. V gene TRBV12-3 or TRBV12-4 combines with J gene TRBJ2-1; the match to TRBD2 covers 7 bases. V lost 10 bases, J lost 10 bases, and 16 bases stayed unmatched. This CDR3 region has 14 residues. The CDR3 sequence: CAIDPRGGSKEQFF. The CDR3 DNA reads as TGTGCCATCGATCCAAGGGGCGGGAGTAAAGAGCAGTTCTTC.

This clonotype was seen many times. This chain links TRBV7-9 with TRBJ2-3; D ambiguous. With 0 bases removed from V and 6 bases from J, the gap between germline ends came to 4 bases. Germline V gene sequence: CDR1 SEHNR, CDR2 FQNEAQ (reference sequence). The CDR3 loop spans 12 amino acids. The CDR3 protein is CASSLARDTQYF. DNA for the CDR3: TGTGCCAGCAGCTTAGCGAGGGATACGCAGTATTTT.

This clonotype has a handful of counts. This rearrangement joins TRBV29-1 to TRBJ2-2; D is unresolved. This CDR3 is 13 amino acids long. With 0 bases removed from V and 4 bases from J, the gap between germline ends came to 6 bases. Germline V gives CDR1 SQVTM, CDR2 ANQGSEA. DNA for the CDR3: TGCAGCGTTGAAGAGGGTCTCACCGGGGAGCTGTTTTTT. Its translation: CSVEEGLTGELFF.

The table lists this clonotype with many counts. The chain couples TRBV6-5 to TRBJ1-2; 9 bases are a match to TRBD1. Germline V gene lookup returns CDR1 MNHEY and CDR2 SVGAGI. J lost 4 bases, V lost 5 bases, and 8 bases had no gene match. The CDR3 is made up of 15 amino acids. The CDR3 nucleotides are TGTGCCAGCAGTACCTCGGACAGGGGCGGCTATGGCTACACCTTC. It encodes CASSTSDRGGYGYTF.

This clonotype was found many times. J is TRBJ2-1 and V is TRBV6-2 or TRBV6-3, with 7 bases lining up with TRBD2. The CDR3 extends over 14 amino acids. Germline CDR1 MNHEY, CDR2 SVGEGT. The V and J ends lost 5 bases and 8 bases, in that order; junction bases with no gene match: 9. The CDR3 protein is CASSITSEIDEQFF. Written as DNA, the CDR3 is TGTGCCAGCAGTATCACTAGCGAAATTGATGAGCAGTTCTTC.

This clonotype has a handful of counts. The J gene is TRBJ2-7, the V gene TRBV27; no definite D call. Germline V gene lookup returns CDR1 MNHEY and CDR2 SMNVEV (reference sequence). The ends were cut back, 4 bases at V and 5 bases at J, with 15 bases in the middle. This CDR3 has 14 residues. CDR3 sequence reads: CASSYLPGYHEQYF. The CDR3 DNA reads TGTGCCAGCAGTTATCTACCGGGCTATCACGAGCAGTACTTC.

This chain joins TRBV27 and TRBJ1-1, with 9 bases matching TRBD1. CDR3 size: 16 residues. V lost 5 bases to trimming and J lost 3 bases; unmatched junction nucleotides: 10. Germline lookup yields CDR1 MNHEY and CDR2 SMNVEV (reference sequence). The CDR3 here is CASSELGTGTDTEAFF. Written as DNA, the CDR3 is TGTGCCAGCAGTGAACTCGGGACAGGGACGGACACTGAAGCTTTCTTT.

This clonotype was observed a few times. This sequence joins TRBV4-3 and TRBJ2-5; D might be TRBD2 (6 bases). This CDR3 has 15 amino acids. Germline CDR1 is LGHNA and CDR2 is YSLEER. Deletions cut 1 base from V and 2 bases from J, with 11 bases between. CDR3: CASSQGSGRQETQYF. For the CDR3, the DNA is TGCGCCAGCAGCCAAGGGAGCGGGCGGCAAGAGACCCAGTACTTC.

This clonotype was counted ten times or more. The J gene is TRBJ1-3, the V gene TRBV7-6; D is uncertain. The CDR3 has 17 amino acids. With 1 base removed from V and 0 bases from J, the gap between germline ends came to 13 bases. Germline V CDR1 and CDR2: SGHVS, FNYEAQ. CDR3: CASSLGRLPFSGNTIYF. The CDR3 DNA reads TGTGCCAGCAGCTTAGGCAGACTTCCTTTCTCTGGAAACACCATATATTTT.

In this sample, this clonotype turned up many times. The chain couples TRBV4-3 to TRBJ1-4; 8 positions match TRBD1. V trimming: 3 bases; J trimming: 10 bases; junction bases outside the gene matches: 10. The germline V gene encodes CDR1 LGHNA and CDR2 YSLEER. The CDR3 extends over 15 amino acids. The CDR3 here is CASSQEDRDFVKLFF. The CDR3 DNA reads as TGCGCCAGCAGCCAGGAGGACAGGGATTTCGTAAAACTGTTTTTT.

This chain uses TRBV9 with TRBJ1-3; D is ambiguous. The CDR3 length is 14 residues. V was clipped by 4 bases and J by 0 bases, with 8 bases between them. Germline V lookup: CDR1 SGDLS, CDR2 YYNGEE. The DNA of the CDR3 is TGTGCCAGCAGCAACCGGGGCTCTGGAAACACCATATATTTT. This translates into CASSNRGSGNTIYF.